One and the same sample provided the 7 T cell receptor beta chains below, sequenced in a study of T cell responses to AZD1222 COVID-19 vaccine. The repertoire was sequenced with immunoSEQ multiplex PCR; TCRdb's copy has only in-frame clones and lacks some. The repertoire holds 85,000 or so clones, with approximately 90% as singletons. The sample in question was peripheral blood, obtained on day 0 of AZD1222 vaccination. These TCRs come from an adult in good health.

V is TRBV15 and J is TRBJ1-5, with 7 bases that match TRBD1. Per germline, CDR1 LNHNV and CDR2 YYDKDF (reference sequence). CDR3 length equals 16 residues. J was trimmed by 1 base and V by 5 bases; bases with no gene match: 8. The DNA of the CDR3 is TGTGCCACCAGCGGCAGGGGGGGGGCAAGCAATCAGCCCCAGCATTTT. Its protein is CATSGRGGASNQPQHF.

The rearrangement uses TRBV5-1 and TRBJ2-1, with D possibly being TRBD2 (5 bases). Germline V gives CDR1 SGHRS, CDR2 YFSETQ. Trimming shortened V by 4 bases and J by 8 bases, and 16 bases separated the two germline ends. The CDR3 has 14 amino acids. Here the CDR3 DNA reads TGCGCCAGCAGCAAGGACGTGGGAGTGGATGAGCAGTTCTTC. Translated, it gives CASSKDVGVDEQFF.

The CDR3 region is CASSHTGELFF. Written as DNA, the CDR3 is TGCGCCAGCAGCCACACCGGGGAGCTGTTTTTT. This chain connects TRBV4-1 to TRBJ2-2, with no clear D. This CDR3 comprises 11 residues. With 3 bases removed from V and 4 bases from J, the gap between germline ends came to 0 bases. Germline assignment: CDR1 MGHRA and CDR2 YSYEKL.

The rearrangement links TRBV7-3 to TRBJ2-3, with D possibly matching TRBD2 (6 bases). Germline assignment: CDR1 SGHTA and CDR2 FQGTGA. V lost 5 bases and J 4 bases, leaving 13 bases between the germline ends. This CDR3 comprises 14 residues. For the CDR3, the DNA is TGTGCCAGCAGCCTCGGCGGGGCCCCAGATACGCAGTATTTT. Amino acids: CASSLGGAPDTQYF.

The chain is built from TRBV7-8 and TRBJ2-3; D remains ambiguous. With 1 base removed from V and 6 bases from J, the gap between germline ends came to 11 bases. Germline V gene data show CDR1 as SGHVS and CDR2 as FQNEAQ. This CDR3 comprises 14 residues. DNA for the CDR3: TGTGCCAGCAGCTTAGATTGGGAAACCGATACGCAGTATTTT. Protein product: CASSLDWETDTQYF.

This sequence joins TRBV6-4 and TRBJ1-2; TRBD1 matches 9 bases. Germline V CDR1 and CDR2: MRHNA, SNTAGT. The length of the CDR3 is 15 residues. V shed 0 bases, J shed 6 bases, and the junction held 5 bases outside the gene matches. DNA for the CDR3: TGTGCCAGCAGTGACTCAACAGGGGGCGCGGATGGCTACACCTTC. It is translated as CASSDSTGGADGYTF.

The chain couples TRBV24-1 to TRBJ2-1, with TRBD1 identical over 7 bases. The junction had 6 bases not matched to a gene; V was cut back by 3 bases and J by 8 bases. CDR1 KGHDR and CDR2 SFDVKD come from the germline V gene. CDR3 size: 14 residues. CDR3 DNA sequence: TGTGCCACCAGTGATCCGGGACAGATTCATGAGCAGTTCTTC. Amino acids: CATSDPGQIHEQFF.